The 4 T cell receptor beta chains below were found in one sample sequenced in a study of T cell changes during pregnancy in multiple sclerosis. Measured with immunoSEQ multiplex PCR; TCRdb has only the in-frame clones, and not every one. Altogether around 95,000 clones are present, over 80% being singletons, with the ten largest covering 1.5% to 2.5%. Sample: peripheral blood, taken after pregnancy. The receptor set was obtained from a female donor with multiple sclerosis, enrolled in a pregnancy study.

V usage is TRBV2 and J usage is TRBJ2-7, with 13 bases aligning to TRBD2. The J segment lost 0 bases and the V segment lost 2 bases, leaving 4 bases of the junction unmatched. The germline V gene has CDR1 SNHLY and CDR2 FYNNEI. The CDR3 totals 17 residues. CDR3 in DNA: TGTGCCAGCAGTGAAACTAGCGGGGGGGCGTTCTCCTACGAGCAGTACTTC. It is translated as CASSETSGGAFSYEQYF.

This chain joins TRBV6-5 and TRBJ1-6, with TRBD1 matching 8 bases. Germline CDR1 MNHEY, CDR2 SVGAGI. This CDR3 comprises 16 residues. V lost 0 bases, J lost 7 bases, and 5 bases stayed unmatched. The CDR3 is CASSYSTGVGNSPLHF. The CDR3 nucleotides are TGTGCCAGCAGTTACTCGACAGGGGTGGGGAATTCACCCCTCCACTTT.

This chain joins TRBV9 and TRBJ2-3; tentatively, D is TRBD2 (6 bases). CDR1 and CDR2 from the germline V gene are SGDLS and YYNGEE. This CDR3 contains 16 residues. V was cut by 0 bases and J by 2 bases, with 13 bases left in between. This CDR3 reads CASSVGAGKATDTQYF. CDR3 in DNA: TGTGCCAGCAGCGTAGGGGCGGGGAAAGCCACAGATACGCAGTATTTT.

The rearrangement uses TRBV18 and TRBJ1-2; 8 bases are a match to TRBD1. This CDR3 is built from 15 residues. Trimming took 3 bases from V and 4 from J; bases not matched to a gene: 7. In germline, CDR1 is KGHSH, CDR2 LQKENI. DNA for the CDR3: TGTGCCAGCTCACCGACAGGGGATAACGGCTATGGCTACACCTTC. Residues: CASSPTGDNGYGYTF.